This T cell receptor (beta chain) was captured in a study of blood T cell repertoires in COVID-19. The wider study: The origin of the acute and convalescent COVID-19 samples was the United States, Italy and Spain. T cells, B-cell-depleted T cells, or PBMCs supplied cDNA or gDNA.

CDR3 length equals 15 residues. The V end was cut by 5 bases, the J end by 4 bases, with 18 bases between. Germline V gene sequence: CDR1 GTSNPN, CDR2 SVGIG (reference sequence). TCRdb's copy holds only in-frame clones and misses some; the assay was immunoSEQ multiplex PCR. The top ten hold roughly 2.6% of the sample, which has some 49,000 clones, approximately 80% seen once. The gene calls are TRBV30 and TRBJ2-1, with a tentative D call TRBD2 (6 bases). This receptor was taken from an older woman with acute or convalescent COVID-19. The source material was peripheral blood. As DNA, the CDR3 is TGTGCCTGGGGCCGTGGGTCTAGCGTTTACAATGAGCAGTTCTTC. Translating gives CAWGRGSSVYNEQFF.